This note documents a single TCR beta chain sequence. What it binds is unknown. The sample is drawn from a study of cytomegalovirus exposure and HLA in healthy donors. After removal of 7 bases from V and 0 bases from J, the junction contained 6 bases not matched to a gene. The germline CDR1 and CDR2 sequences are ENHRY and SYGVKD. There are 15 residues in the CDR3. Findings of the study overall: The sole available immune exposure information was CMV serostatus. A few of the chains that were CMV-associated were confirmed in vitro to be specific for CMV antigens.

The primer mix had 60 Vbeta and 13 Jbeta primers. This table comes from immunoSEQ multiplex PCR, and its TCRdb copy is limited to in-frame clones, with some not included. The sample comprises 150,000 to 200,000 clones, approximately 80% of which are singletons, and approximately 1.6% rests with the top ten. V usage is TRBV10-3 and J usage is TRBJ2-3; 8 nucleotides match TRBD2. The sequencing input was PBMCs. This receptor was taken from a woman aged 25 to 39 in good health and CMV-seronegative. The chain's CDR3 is CAITRLARSTDTQYF. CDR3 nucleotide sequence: TGTGCCATCACCAGACTAGCGAGAAGCACAGATACGCAGTATTTT.